This T cell receptor beta chain came from a study of T cells in Graves' hyperthyroidism and ophthalmopathy. What was amplified from RNA transcripts were TCR beta CDR3 regions. A first-round RT-PCR of the TCR CDR3 used the HTBI primer set. TCRdb ran MiXCR on the multiplex PCR reads and lists one entry per CDR3 protein. Here the sample spans about 300,000 distinct CDR3 sequences, 15% to 20% being singletons. The V end was cut by 4 bases, the J end by 6 bases, with 11 bases between. The germline V gene encodes CDR1 SGHKS and CDR2 YYEKEE (reference sequence). The CDR3 runs to 13 residues. This clonotype was sampled from a young man with Graves' hyperthyroidism. This chain links TRBV5-5 with TRBJ2-1; TRBD2 is a possible D gene (6 bases). Sequenced sample: blood. The CDR3 DNA is TGTGCCAGCAGCGCGACCGGGAGCAATGAGCAGTTCTTC. It codes for CASSATGSNEQFF.